Sequencing of this T cell receptor beta chain was carried out in a study of T cell responses to AZD1222 COVID-19 vaccine. Germline V lookup: CDR1 DFQATT, CDR2 SNEGSKA (reference sequence). The V end was cut by 3 bases, the J end by 4 bases, with 10 bases between. This CDR3 is 12 amino acids long. Some clones are missing from TCRdb's copy, which holds only in-frame ones; the method was immunoSEQ multiplex PCR. The profile shows 150,000 to 200,000 clones, 90% to 95% of them singletons. The chain carries TRBV20-1 and TRBJ2-7; D remains ambiguous. This sample comprised peripheral blood, obtained on day 0 of AZD1222 vaccination. The receptor's source is an adult in good health. The CDR3 DNA follows: TGCAGTGCTAGTACGGGTTCATACGAGCAGTACTTC. It specifies CSASTGSYEQYF.